This T cell receptor (beta chain) was captured in a study of CD8+ T cells in alopecia areata. Study details: Among treated patients, oral tofacitinib was administered at 5 to 10 mg twice daily.

The treatment was: oral pan-JAK inhibitor, 5-10 mg twice daily. The CDR3 extends over 14 amino acids. J was trimmed by 3 bases and V by 6 bases; bases with no gene match: 4. Germline-derived CDR1 and CDR2 are MNHEY and SVGAGI. It was cDNA, reverse transcribed from extracted RNA, that served as the sequencing template. Clones were read by immunoSEQ multiplex PCR, and TCRdb kept only the in-frame ones, dropping some. The profile shows about 200,000 clones, less than 75% of them singletons. Sequencing used CD4+ T cells sorted from blood, obtained at week 4, from a patient treated with tofacitinib. J is TRBJ2-3 and V is TRBV6-5; 9 bases match TRBD2. This sequence originates from a human donor with alopecia areata. DNA of the CDR3: TGTGCCAGCAGGGCGGGGGGGCAAACAGATACGCAGTATTTT. It specifies CASRAGGQTDTQYF.